This TCR beta chain was captured in a study of T cells expressing NK-cell markers. Study-wide background: Each TCR beta repertoire originated in sorted T cells that were CD3+CD56+NKG2C+, CD3+CD56+NKG2C- or CD3+CD56-NKG2C+. Study results and caveats: One observes that, in four donors, these clonotypes were also the leading ones within the CD3+CD56-NKG2C+ fraction.

From the 5' RACE reads, TCRdb lists one entry per CDR3 protein and no DNA. The table for this sample gives hundreds of thousands of distinct CDR3 sequences. This CDR3 region has 15 residues. Germline values: CDR1 MDHEN, CDR2 SYDVKM. Concerning this clonotype itself: The target antigen is unknown.

The sequencing input was blood T cells: a sorted CD56 or NKG2C T cell subset, CD4+ or CD8+ T cells, or bulk PBMC T cells (not recorded which). The J gene is TRBJ1-4, the V gene TRBV28; TCRdb designates TRBD1, a call that cannot be tested without DNA. This TCR was recovered from a man aged 18-75 years in good health. CDR3 protein: CASARGGPTNEKLFF.